This T cell receptor beta chain was documented in a study of blood T cell repertoires in COVID-19. On the study more broadly: T cells, B-cell-depleted T cells, or PBMCs supplied cDNA or gDNA.

TCRdb's copy holds only in-frame clones and misses some; the assay was immunoSEQ multiplex PCR. The top ten clones hold around 1.5% of a sample with about 140,000 clones, approximately 80% of them seen once. The CDR3 sequence is 15 residues long. Germline assignment: CDR1 SGHTA and CDR2 FQGNSA. V was clipped by 6 bases and J by 5 bases; unmatched bases: 5. V usage is TRBV7-2 and J usage is TRBJ2-3, with 13 bases aligning to TRBD2. Sequencing was done on a sample of peripheral blood. This receptor was obtained from a human donor in a cohort sampled during active COVID-19. CDR3 residues: CASSWTSGSLDTQYF. In DNA, the CDR3 is TGTGCCAGCAGTTGGACTAGCGGGAGTTTAGATACGCAGTATTTT.